The 30 T cell receptor beta chains presented below share a single source sample, sequenced in a study of identical twins. TCRdb used MiXCR to reprocess the 5' RACE reads, holding one entry per CDR3 protein. The profile covers roughly 690,000 distinct CDR3 sequences, with over 20% appearing a single time and about 4.3% taken by the ten largest. This sample was also put to use in a study of T cells expressing NK-cell markers.

Sequencing was done on a sample of PBMCs. Receptors originate from a woman between 18 and 29 years old in good health.

This clonotype has at least ten counts. The rearrangement joins TRBV20-1 to TRBJ2-3; 8 bases map to TRBD2. Germline assignment: CDR1 DFQATT and CDR2 SNEGSKA (reference sequence). V lost 4 bases to trimming and J lost 6 bases; unmatched junction nucleotides: 9. This CDR3 is 14 amino acids long. CDR3 nucleotide sequence: TGCAGTGCTACCGGGACTAGGTCCATGGATACGCAGTATTTT. This sequence encodes CSATGTRSMDTQYF.

This chain connects TRBV6-1 to TRBJ1-2; possibly TRBD1 for D (5 bases). CDR1 and CDR2 from the germline V gene are MNHNS and SASEGT. V was pared by 8 bases and J by 8 bases, with 18 bases between. The CDR3 covers 13 residues. CDR3 residues: CASRGSPFLGYTF. As DNA, the CDR3 is TGTGCCAGCCGGGGGTCCCCTTTTTTAGGCTACACCTTC.

This clonotype was picked up a small number of times. The chain uses TRBV29-1 and TRBJ2-1; D is possibly TRBD2 (5 bases). The CDR3 totals 13 residues. CDR1 SQVTM and CDR2 ANQGSEA come from the germline V gene. Trimming removed 8 bases at V and 6 bases at J, with 17 bases between. The CDR3 DNA reads TGCAGCAAGCTCACTCTAGCCGGCAATGAGCAGTTCTTC. Its protein product is CSKLTLAGNEQFF.

The gene calls are TRBV12-3 or TRBV12-4 and TRBJ2-6; weak D call: TRBD2 (5 bases). The CDR3 spans 18 residues. Trimming removed 3 bases from V and 4 bases from J, with 19 bases in between. CDR3 protein: CASSFTAGVSKGANVLTF. For the CDR3, the DNA is TGTGCCAGCAGTTTCACCGCGGGCGTCTCGAAGGGGGCCAACGTCCTGACTTTC.

The chain has TRBV20-1 and TRBJ2-7; D gene unclear. V shed 5 bases and J shed 7 bases, with 21 bases lying between them. The length of the CDR3 is 14 residues. The germline V gene encodes CDR1 DFQATT and CDR2 SNEGSKA (reference sequence). The CDR3 nucleotides read TGCAGTGCTGCCCCCAATCGAGATGTGAGGGAGCAGTACTTC. Encoded protein: CSAAPNRDVREQYF.

There are a few counts of this clonotype. This chain links TRBV29-1 with TRBJ2-1; 8 nucleotides match TRBD2. The CDR3 runs to 16 residues. The ends lost 2 bases at V and 0 bases at J; junction bases unmatched: 6. Germline lookup yields CDR1 SQVTM and CDR2 ANQGSEA. CDR3 in DNA: TGCAGCGTTGAACTGCTGCGGGAGGCCTCCTACAATGAGCAGTTCTTC. Its protein product is CSVELLREASYNEQFF.

This clonotype has just a few counts. This rearrangement joins TRBV20-1 to TRBJ2-3, with 11 nucleotides matching TRBD2. Per germline, CDR1 DFQATT and CDR2 SNEGSKA (reference sequence). CDR3 length equals 15 residues. The ends lost 8 bases at V and 5 bases at J; junction bases unmatched: 12. The CDR3 sequence is CSSKLAGGGGDTQYF. DNA of the CDR3: TGCAGTTCGAAATTAGCGGGAGGGGGTGGAGATACGCAGTATTTT.

This clonotype has at least ten counts. The genes are TRBV20-1 and TRBJ1-6; D remains ambiguous. Germline loops: CDR1 DFQATT, CDR2 SNEGSKA (reference sequence). Trimming removed 5 bases at V and 11 bases at J, with 22 bases between. The CDR3 contains 15 residues. The chain's CDR3 is CSASLGLGRGPPLHF. CDR3 nucleotides: TGCAGTGCTTCCTTAGGTCTGGGGAGAGGCCCACCCCTCCACTTT.

As for this clonotype: A single base separates this from a much larger clone, so it may be a read error. The chain couples TRBV9 to TRBJ2-1; 7 bases agree with TRBD1. The V gene end was trimmed by 3 bases and the J gene end by 0 bases; junction bases not matched to a gene: 0. The CDR3 contains 14 residues. From germline, CDR1 is SGDLS and CDR2 YYNGEE. For the CDR3, the DNA is TGTGCCAGCAGCGGGGACAGCTCCTACAATGAGCAGTTCTTC. It translates to CASSGDSSYNEQFF.

This clonotype has at least ten counts. The junction differs from germline at one of its ends, possibly a read error. The chain carries TRBV7-7 and TRBJ2-2; 9 nucleotides line up with TRBD1. The germline CDR1 and CDR2 sequences are SSHAT and FNYEAQ (reference sequence). This CDR3 has 14 residues. CDR3 sequence (DNA): TGTGCTAGCAGCTGGGACAGGGACGGCGGGGAGCTGTTTTTT. Translating gives CASSWDRDGGELFF.

This clonotype was detected many times. The rearrangement uses TRBV12-5 and TRBJ1-1; the match to TRBD1 covers 7 bases. The CDR3 runs to 14 residues. The trim removed 5 bases at V and 0 bases at J, leaving 3 bases unmatched. Germline V gene lookup returns CDR1 LGHNT and CDR2 FRNRAP. The CDR3 spells CASGPDRVNTEAFF. CDR3 DNA: TGTGCTAGTGGTCCTGACAGGGTGAACACTGAAGCTTTCTTT. Complete variable domain (other parts from reference TRBV12-5 and TRBJ1-1): DARVTQTPRHKVTEMGQEVTMRCQPILGHNTVFWYRQTMMQGLELLAYFRNRAPLDDSGMPKDRFSAEMPDATLATLKIQPSEPRDSAVYFCASGPDRVNTEAFFGQGTRLTVV.

The V gene is TRBV10-3, the J gene TRBJ2-4; D not resolved. The V end was cut by 0 bases, the J end by 0 bases, with 9 bases between. CDR1 is ENHRY, CDR2 SYGVKD, per germline. This CDR3 is built from 16 residues. The CDR3 reads CAISESAGLAKNIQYF. The CDR3, as DNA: TGTGCCATCAGTGAGTCGGCAGGCCTAGCCAAAAACATTCAGTACTTC.

A few counts support this clonotype. V and J are TRBV6-1 and TRBJ1-2; 9 bases agree with TRBD1. V gave up 6 bases and J gave up 0 bases; unmatched junction bases: 8. Germline CDR1 MNHNS, CDR2 SASEGT. This CDR3 contains 16 residues. For the CDR3, the DNA is TGTGCCAGCAGCCAGGACAGGGGAAAACCTAACTATGGCTACACCTTC. This codes for CASSQDRGKPNYGYTF.

This clonotype occurred a few times. The chain links TRBV20-1 to TRBJ2-1; no clear D. This CDR3 has 15 amino acids. CDR1 and CDR2 from the germline V gene are DFQATT and SNEGSKA (reference sequence). V was shortened by 4 bases and J by 4 bases, with 17 bases between the two germline ends. CDR3 region: CSATSREAYYNEQFF. CDR3 nucleotide sequence: TGCAGTGCTACAAGTAGAGAAGCCTATTACAATGAGCAGTTCTTC.

The sample holds a few counts of this clonotype. The V and J genes are TRBV25-1 and TRBJ2-7, with TRBD2 matching 10 bases. The CDR3 length is 15 residues. CDR1 is MGHDK and CDR2 is SYGVNS in the germline V gene. With V trimmed by 0 bases and J by 2 bases, 1 base remained unmatched. The CDR3 reads CASSEYSGGAYEQYF. The CDR3 coding sequence is TGTGCCAGCAGTGAATACAGCGGGGGGGCCTACGAGCAGTACTTC.

The chain employs TRBV15 and TRBJ2-1; 9 bases line up with TRBD1. Unmatched junction bases numbered 9, after V lost 8 bases and J lost 7 bases. The CDR3 has 14 residues. CDR1 is LNHNV and CDR2 is YYDKDF in the germline V gene (reference sequence). The CDR3 coding sequence is TGTGCCACCCGACCGGGACAGGGCCTGAATGAGCAGTTCTTC. This codes for CATRPGQGLNEQFF.

This clonotype appeared a few times. The V gene is TRBV20-1, the J gene TRBJ2-5; TRBD2 might be the D (5 bases). V shed 6 bases and J shed 2 bases, with 16 bases lying between them. Germline CDR1 DFQATT, CDR2 SNEGSKA (reference sequence). The CDR3 contains 14 residues. Here the CDR3 reads CSAILARSQETQYF. The CDR3 region has the DNA TGCAGTGCCATTCTAGCCAGGAGTCAAGAGACCCAGTACTTC.

This clonotype was counted between two and nine times. It may be a read error: a sequence one base away is much more abundant. The V call is TRBV9, the J call TRBJ2-6; D may be TRBD1 (5 bases). From germline, CDR1 is SGDLS and CDR2 YYNGEE. The CDR3 totals 12 residues. CDR3 nucleotides: TGTGCCAGCAGCTCTGGGGCCAGCGTCCTGACTTTC. Translating gives CASSSGASVLTF.

The V call is TRBV11-2, the J call TRBJ1-1; D call uncertain. Germline V gene lookup returns CDR1 SGHAT and CDR2 FQNNGV. The V end lost 2 bases, the J end lost 1 base, and 8 bases lay between the germline ends. The CDR3 consists of 14 residues. CDR3 coding DNA: TGTGCCAGCAGCTTACCGGGGAGGAACACTGAAGCTTTCTTT. It translates to CASSLPGRNTEAFF.

This clonotype was seen only a few times. The rearrangement links TRBV20-1 to TRBJ2-1, with D possibly being TRBD2 (6 bases). Germline V gives CDR1 DFQATT, CDR2 SNEGSKA (reference sequence). The CDR3 sequence is 15 residues long. The ends were cut back, 6 bases at V and 2 bases at J, with 17 bases in the middle. The CDR3 region is CSATTARRAYNEQFF. As DNA, the CDR3 is TGCAGTGCCACAACGGCGCGGAGGGCCTACAATGAGCAGTTCTTC.

This clonotype was seen a single time. This chain connects TRBV6-2 or TRBV6-3 to TRBJ2-7; D possibly uses TRBD1 or TRBD2 (5 bases each). Deletions cut 5 bases from V and 2 bases from J, with 19 bases between. The V gene's germline CDR1 is MNHEY and CDR2 SVGEGT. The CDR3 spans 16 residues. The CDR3 DNA reads as TGTGCCAGCAGTGGAACAGACGGGGCGCCTCCCTACGAGCAGTACTTC. Translating it yields CASSGTDGAPPYEQYF.

The chain uses TRBV29-1 and TRBJ2-6, with TRBD2 as a possible D gene (6 bases). The CDR3 is 14 residues long. Germline loops: CDR1 SQVTM, CDR2 ANQGSEA. V was pared by 4 bases and J by 4 bases, with 11 bases between. The CDR3, as DNA: TGCAGCGTTGTCCAGGGAGGAGGGGCCAACGTCCTGACTTTC. It translates to CSVVQGGGANVLTF.

The rearrangement links TRBV5-6 to TRBJ2-5; D is unclear. Trimming stripped 2 bases from V and 3 bases from J, with 14 bases between. The CDR3 has 15 residues. Germline loops: CDR1 SGHDT, CDR2 YYEEEE. This CDR3 is CASSFYQARKETQYF. In nucleotides, the CDR3 is TGTGCCAGCAGCTTCTATCAGGCCCGAAAAGAGACCCAGTACTTC.

About this clonotype itself: This may stem from a read error, because a much larger clone lies one nucleotide away. The rearrangement uses TRBV12-3 or TRBV12-4 and TRBJ2-7, with D unresolved. The CDR3 loop spans 12 amino acids. V gave up 1 base and J gave up 5 bases, with 6 bases separating them. The CDR3 protein is CASSLGWDEQYF. In DNA, the CDR3 is TGTGCCAGCAGTTTAGGGTGGGACGAGCAGTACTTC.

In this sample, this clonotype turned up a few times. The gene calls are TRBV9 and TRBJ2-5; possibly TRBD2 for D (6 bases). CDR1 SGDLS and CDR2 YYNGEE come from the germline V gene. The CDR3 length is 15 residues. V dropped 0 bases and J dropped 2 bases, with 11 bases sitting between them. Here the CDR3 DNA reads TGTGCCAGCAGCGTAGAAACTAGCCGGCAAGAGACCCAGTACTTC. Its protein product is CASSVETSRQETQYF.

The chain recombines TRBV27 with TRBJ2-5, with a tentative D call TRBD2 (6 bases). The CDR3 has 11 residues. Trimming shortened V by 8 bases and J by 7 bases, and 11 bases separated the two germline ends. Germline CDR1 MNHEY, CDR2 SMNVEV (reference sequence). The CDR3 DNA reads as TGTGCCAGCGGGACTGGCGTGACCCAGTACTTC. Encoded protein: CASGTGVTQYF.

The rearrangement links TRBV5-6 to TRBJ2-3; perhaps TRBD1 as D (5 bases). V lost 0 bases to trimming and J lost 7 bases, with 12 bases between them. Germline CDR1 is SGHDT and CDR2 is YYEEEE. CDR3 length equals 14 residues. The CDR3 sequence: CASSLVAGSNTQYF. CDR3 DNA: TGTGCCAGCAGCTTGGTAGCAGGGTCAAATACGCAGTATTTT.

The chain joins TRBV24-1 to TRBJ2-5, with D hard to call. This CDR3 contains 11 residues. Germline V lookup: CDR1 KGHDR, CDR2 SFDVKD. Trimming cost V 2 bases and J 5 bases, with 2 bases left between them. The CDR3 region is CATSDWETQYF. The CDR3, as DNA: TGTGCCACCAGTGATTGGGAGACCCAGTACTTC.

The chain recombines TRBV18 with TRBJ2-2; 15 bases line up with TRBD2. Per the germline V gene, CDR1 is KGHSH and CDR2 is LQKENI. V gave up 3 bases and J gave up 4 bases; unmatched junction bases: 6. The CDR3 loop spans 18 amino acids. CDR3 nucleotide sequence: TGTGCCAGCTCACCCCTCCCGGGACTAGCGGGAGGCACCGGGGAGCTGTTTTTT. Translation gives CASSPLPGLAGGTGELFF.

The table lists this clonotype with a count of one. The V and J genes are TRBV6-1 and TRBJ1-1; the D gene is possibly TRBD1 (6 bases). The CDR3 is made up of 14 amino acids. Trimming removed 11 bases at V and 3 bases at J, with 19 bases between. Looked up from germline, CDR1 is MNHNS and CDR2 is SASEGT. The CDR3 DNA is TGTGCCGCCAAAATCGGGGGCCTTTACACTGAAGCTTTCTTT. This gives the protein CAAKIGGLYTEAFF.